These T cell receptor beta chains were read from a single sample in a study of blood T cell repertoires in COVID-19. Some clones are missing from TCRdb's copy, which holds only in-frame ones; the method was immunoSEQ multiplex PCR. The sample has about 380,000 clones, around 84% seen once. The sequenced sample consisted of peripheral blood. The receptors were gathered from a human donor with acute or convalescent COVID-19. The donor label of this sample is uncertain. Both conserved end residues are part of each CDR3. D genes are given only for firm matches. The size of a clone is reported for some rows only, either as once, few or many, or as a class for expanded clones.

clone size | J gene | V gene | D gene | CDR3 protein | CDR3 DNA
- | TRBJ2-1 | TRBV3-1/TRBV3-2 | TRBD2 | CASSQVGAGLAAYNEQFF | TGTGCCAGCAGCCAAGTTGGTGCGGGACTAGCGGCCTACAATGAGCAGTTCTTC
- | TRBJ1-1 | TRBV12-3/TRBV12-4 | - | CASSWAGMVSF | TGTGCCAGCAGTTGGGCAGGGATGGTTTCTTTT
- | TRBJ2-5 | TRBV7-9 | TRBD2 | CASSPSGGGRETQYF | TGTGCCAGCAGCCCCTCGGGAGGAGGTCGAGAGACCCAGTACTTC
- | TRBJ1-6 | TRBV6-5 | - | CASSSAKRSPLHF | TGTGCCAGCAGCTCTGCCAAGCGTTCACCCCTCCACTTT
few | TRBJ2-7 | TRBV19 | TRBD1 | CASSIRTGIYEQYF | TGTGCCAGTAGTATAAGGACAGGGATCTACGAGCAGTACTTC
- | TRBJ1-2 | TRBV4-1 | - | CASSQDTSRRTRGYTF | TGCGCCAGCAGCCAAGATACGAGTCGACGGACACGGGGCTACACCTTC
few | TRBJ1-5 | TRBV6-5 | TRBD1 | CASSYDRGNQPQHF | TGTGCCAGCAGTTACGACAGGGGCAATCAGCCCCAGCATTTT
few | TRBJ1-5 | TRBV5-4 | TRBD1 | CASSPDRGLFQPQHF | TGTGCCAGCAGCCCAGACAGGGGTTTGTTCCAGCCCCAGCATTTT
- | TRBJ2-1 | TRBV5-1 | TRBD2 | CASGIGRAGYNEQFF | TGCGCCAGTGGAATTGGGAGGGCCGGCTACAATGAGCAGTTCTTC
- | TRBJ1-2 | TRBV28 | - | CASSFQGHAGNYGYTF | TGTGCCAGCAGTTTTCAGGGGCATGCGGGTAACTATGGCTACACCTTC
- | TRBJ1-5 | TRBV30 | TRBD1 | CAWSADRINQPQHF | TGTGCCTGGAGTGCGGACAGGATCAATCAGCCCCAGCATTTT
- | TRBJ1-2 | TRBV19 | - | CASSPRSLTASYGYTF | TGTGCCAGTAGTCCTCGATCCCTTACAGCCTCGTATGGCTACACCTTC
- | TRBJ1-1 | TRBV20-1 | - | CSARTVEAFF | TGCAGTGCAAGGACAGTTGAAGCTTTCTTT
- | TRBJ2-1 | TRBV27 | TRBD2 | CASSFLLGLAVSSYNEQFF | TGTGCCAGCAGTTTCCTTCTCGGACTAGCGGTTAGCTCCTACAATGAGCAGTTCTTC
- | TRBJ1-3 | TRBV7-9 | - | CASSLTRQASGNTIYF | TGTGCCAGCAGCCTTACGCGGCAAGCCTCTGGAAACACCATATATTTT
- | TRBJ1-1 | TRBV5-1 | - | CASSFGGRTAEAFF | TGCGCCAGCAGCTTCGGTGGTCGGACTGCTGAAGCTTTCTTT
- | TRBJ1-5 | TRBV27 | - | CASSRNYYQPQHF | TGTGCCAGCAGTCGAAATTACTATCAGCCCCAGCATTTT
- | TRBJ2-1 | TRBV28 | TRBD1 | CASSAGTGVWEQFF | TGTGCCAGCAGCGCCGGGACAGGGGTTTGGGAGCAGTTCTTC
- | TRBJ1-1 | TRBV29-1 | TRBD1 | CSVLQGFNTEAFF | TGCAGCGTTTTACAGGGGTTTAACACTGAAGCTTTCTTT
once | TRBJ1-3 | TRBV5-1 | - | CASSPGHRSGNTIYF | TGCGCCAGCAGCCCTGGACACCGCTCTGGAAACACCATATATTTT
- | TRBJ2-7 | TRBV19 | TRBD2 | CASSRLASYEQYF | TGTGCCAGTAGTCGACTAGCAAGCTACGAGCAGTACTTC
- | TRBJ2-1 | TRBV19 | - | CASTGTSRPLSSYNEQFF | TGTGCCAGCACCGGGACTTCCCGACCCTTGAGCTCCTACAATGAGCAGTTCTTC
- | TRBJ2-1 | TRBV2 | TRBD2 | CASSTSLAGGGINNEQFF | TGTGCCAGCAGTACGTCATTAGCGGGGGGGGGAATTAACAATGAGCAGTTCTTC
once | TRBJ1-4 | TRBV12-3/TRBV12-4 | - | CASRAGFNEKLFF | TGTGCCAGCAGAGCAGGATTCAATGAAAAACTGTTTTTT
- | TRBJ1-2 | TRBV30 | - | CAWSPTGIYYGYTF | TGTGCCTGGAGTCCAACAGGGATCTACTATGGCTACACCTTC
once | TRBJ2-7 | TRBV10-2 | TRBD2 | CATLLADFSSYEQYF | TGCGCCACCTTACTAGCGGACTTCAGCTCCTACGAGCAGTACTTC
- | TRBJ2-1 | TRBV11-2 | - | CASSLNLRVLSYNEQFF | TGTGCCAGCAGCTTAAACCTACGGGTTCTCTCCTACAATGAGCAGTTCTTC
once | TRBJ1-3 | TRBV6-2/TRBV6-3 | TRBD1 | CASSYQDRGIPGNTIYF | TGTGCCAGCAGTTACCAGGACAGGGGAATCCCTGGAAACACCATATATTTT
- | TRBJ2-1 | TRBV2 | - | CASSWSTVNEQFF | TGTGCCAGCAGTTGGTCGACAGTTAATGAGCAGTTCTTC
- | TRBJ2-7 | TRBV3-1/TRBV3-2 | - | CASSQDWWRGRYEQYF | TGTGCCAGCAGCCAAGATTGGTGGAGGGGGCGATACGAGCAGTACTTC
- | TRBJ2-7 | TRBV28 | - | CASSSYLEQYF | TGTGCCAGCAGTTCCTATCTCGAGCAGTACTTC
- | TRBJ1-1 | TRBV25-1 | TRBD1 | CASSVDRGHTEAFF | TGTGCCAGCAGTGTGGACAGGGGGCACACTGAAGCTTTCTTT
- | TRBJ1-2 | TRBV6-5 | TRBD1 | CASREDRGNYGYTF | TGTGCCAGCAGAGAGGACAGGGGGAACTATGGCTACACCTTC
few | TRBJ1-6 | TRBV5-1 | - | CASSLWSKTGGPLHF | TGCGCCAGCAGCTTGTGGAGCAAGACTGGTGGCCCCCTCCACTTT
- | TRBJ2-1 | TRBV16 | TRBD2 | CASSPHRAQRGFNEQFF | TGTGCCAGCAGCCCCCACAGGGCCCAGCGGGGGTTCAATGAGCAGTTCTTC
- | TRBJ1-6 | TRBV5-6 | TRBD1 | CASSLFGTGGSRDNSPLHF | TGTGCCAGCAGCTTGTTCGGGACAGGGGGTTCGAGGGATAATTCACCCCTCCACTTT
few | TRBJ1-2 | TRBV2 | - | CASSEVQSSGYTF | TGTGCCAGCAGTGAAGTACAGAGTAGTGGCTACACCTTC
few | TRBJ1-1 | TRBV5-5 | - | CASSLRTEMAFF | TGTGCCAGCAGCCTGAGGACAGAAATGGCTTTCTTT
- | TRBJ1-2 | TRBV6-5 | - | CASITGTFTTYGYTF | TGTGCCAGCATTACAGGAACCTTTACTACCTATGGCTACACCTTC
once | TRBJ2-5 | TRBV4-2 | - | CASSPGVQETQYF | TGTGCCAGCAGTCCGGGAGTTCAAGAGACCCAGTACTTC
- | TRBJ2-5 | TRBV5-4 | TRBD2 | CASSLETGGLGETQYF | TGTGCCAGCAGCTTGGAAACGGGGGGGCTCGGGGAGACCCAGTACTTC
- | TRBJ1-3 | TRBV7-9 | TRBD1 | CASSPGTGIGNTIYF | TGTGCCAGCAGCCCCGGGACAGGGATTGGAAACACCATATATTTT
once | TRBJ2-1 | TRBV5-1 | - | CASSLFTTIRNDNEQFF | TGCGCCAGCAGCTTGTTTACGACAATACGCAATGACAATGAGCAGTTCTTC
- | TRBJ1-5 | TRBV7-9 | - | CASSFQNQPQHF | TGTGCCAGCAGCTTTCAGAATCAGCCCCAGCATTTT
- | TRBJ1-5 | TRBV6-5 | TRBD1 | CASSLGQGPQPQHF | TGTGCCAGCAGTCTCGGACAGGGACCTCAGCCCCAGCATTTT
- | TRBJ2-3 | TRBV3-1/TRBV3-2 | TRBD2 | CASSLRGGRDTQYF | TGTGCCAGCAGCCTACGTGGCGGGAGGGATACGCAGTATTTT
- | TRBJ1-6 | TRBV11-2 | - | CASSSLSGGSSPLHF | TGTGCCAGCAGCTCCCTGAGTGGAGGTTCCTCACCCCTCCACTTT
- | TRBJ1-2 | TRBV5-1 | TRBD1 | CASFPGQGFSVGYTF | TGCGCCAGCTTTCCGGGACAGGGCTTTTCCGTCGGCTACACCTTC
- | TRBJ2-3 | TRBV19 | TRBD2 | CATSGLAATDTQYF | TGTGCCACCTCCGGACTAGCGGCCACAGATACGCAGTATTTT
- | TRBJ1-1 | TRBV6-5 | TRBD1 | CASRILQGATTEAFF | TGTGCCAGCAGGATCCTTCAGGGGGCGACCACTGAAGCTTTCTTT
- | TRBJ2-7 | TRBV7-2 | TRBD2 | CASSLALVGAGGPHEQYF | TGTGCCAGCAGCTTAGCGCTAGTAGGAGCGGGGGGGCCCCACGAGCAGTACTTC
- | TRBJ2-2 | TRBV2 | TRBD2 | CASRTSGNTGELFF | TGTGCCAGCAGGACTAGCGGGAACACCGGGGAGCTGTTTTTT